The 14 T cell receptor beta chains presented below share a single source sample, sequenced in a study of blood T cell repertoires in COVID-19 (dated by TCRdb to the early 2020s). Libraries were built with the immunoSEQ multiplex PCR assay. As stored in TCRdb, this immuneACCESS dataset retains in-frame rearrangements with V and J assigned. A fraction of the clones does not appear; measured against another copy, unresolved V genes explain less than half of the discrepancy, and the remainder lacks a known reason. The sample contains some 190,000 clones, 76% of them found a single time. The ten most abundant clones make up roughly 9.4% of the sample. Sequenced input: peripheral blood. The origin of the receptors is a woman aged 45-65 years with active or convalescent COVID-19.

The chain combines TRBV9 with TRBJ2-2; 10 bases align to TRBD1. The germline CDR1 and CDR2 sequences are SGDLS and YYNGEE. Trimming removed 4 bases from V and 3 bases from J; junction bases left unmatched: 3. This CDR3 has 15 amino acids. The CDR3 here is CASSPTGGDTGELFF. The CDR3, as DNA: TGTGCCAGCAGCCCGACAGGGGGCGACACCGGGGAGCTGTTTTTT.

The chain carries TRBV18 and TRBJ2-4; 11 positions agree with TRBD2. The CDR3 has 17 residues. V was clipped by 0 bases and J by 0 bases; unmatched bases: 1. Germline lookup yields CDR1 KGHSH and CDR2 LQKENI. CDR3 protein: CASSPPGLAGAKNIQYF. The CDR3 DNA follows: TGTGCCAGCTCACCACCAGGACTAGCGGGAGCCAAAAACATTCAGTACTTC.

The CDR3 region is CATSDPDRGHYGYTF. CDR3 sequence (DNA): TGTGCCACCAGTGACCCGGACAGGGGACACTATGGCTACACCTTC. This chain connects TRBV24-1 to TRBJ1-2; TRBD1 agrees at 9 bases. The germline gives CDR1 KGHDR, CDR2 SFDVKD. The V and J ends lost 4 bases and 3 bases, in that order; junction bases with no gene match: 5. This CDR3 comprises 15 residues.

This clone was counted a few times. This rearrangement joins TRBV4-3 to TRBJ1-2, with D possibly matching TRBD1 (5 bases). Trimming left V 0 bases short and J 6 bases short, with 8 bases between. The V gene's germline CDR1 is LGHNA and CDR2 YSLEER. CDR3 length equals 13 residues. The CDR3 region is CASSQDFRDGYTF. The DNA for the CDR3 is TGCGCCAGCAGCCAAGATTTCAGGGATGGCTACACCTTC.

The chain has TRBV27 and TRBJ2-3; TRBD2 matches 9 bases. V lost 2 bases, J lost 0 bases, and 9 bases stayed unmatched. CDR3 length equals 18 residues. In germline, CDR1 is MNHEY, CDR2 SMNVEV (reference sequence). The DNA of the CDR3 is TGTGCCAGCAGTTTACTCAAACCGACTAGCGGAAGCACAGATACGCAGTATTTT. Translation: CASSLLKPTSGSTDTQYF.

V usage is TRBV4-3 and J usage is TRBJ2-1; possible D gene TRBD1, 5 bases. CDR3 length equals 16 residues. V was shortened by 0 bases and J by 2 bases, with 11 bases between the two germline ends. Per germline, CDR1 LGHNA and CDR2 YSLEER. CDR3: CASSQDGARAYNEQFF. In nucleotides, the CDR3 is TGCGCCAGCAGCCAAGATGGGGCGCGTGCCTACAATGAGCAGTTCTTC.

CDR3 sequence reads: CASTVTGGEKLFF. In nucleotides, the CDR3 is TGCGCCAGCACCGTGACGGGGGGAGAAAAACTGTTTTTT. The gene calls are TRBV5-1 and TRBJ1-4, with D perhaps matching TRBD1 (5 bases). The CDR3 sequence is 13 residues long. Looked up from germline, CDR1 is SGHRS and CDR2 is YFSETQ. The V gene lost 6 bases and the J gene lost 8 bases, with 14 bases spanning the gap.

V and J are TRBV28 and TRBJ1-1, with 7 bases that match TRBD1. Germline-derived CDR1 and CDR2 are MDHEN and SYDVKM. This CDR3 has 13 amino acids. Trimming at V came to 6 bases and at J to 4 bases, leaving 5 bases not matched to a gene. CDR3 residues: CASSGNRGTEAFF. The CDR3 DNA is TGTGCCAGCAGCGGGAACAGGGGCACTGAAGCTTTCTTT.

V gene TRBV29-1 combines with J gene TRBJ1-6; D ambiguous. V lost 5 bases, J lost 5 bases, and 10 bases lay in between. Germline-derived CDR1 and CDR2 are SQVTM and ANQGSEA. The CDR3 has 13 amino acids. This chain's CDR3 is CSVKNSNNSPLHF. The CDR3 DNA reads as TGCAGCGTTAAGAACAGCAATAATTCACCCCTCCACTTT.

The chain joins TRBV28 to TRBJ2-2; possibly TRBD1 for D (6 bases). The V end lost 7 bases, the J end lost 3 bases, and 21 bases lay between the germline ends. The CDR3 is 17 amino acids. Per germline, CDR1 MDHEN and CDR2 SYDVKM. DNA of the CDR3: TGTGCCAGCACCCATAGCCTGGGGGCTAGGGACACCGGGGAGCTGTTTTTT. Residues: CASTHSLGARDTGELFF.

V and J are TRBV10-2 and TRBJ1-2; the D gene is possibly TRBD1 (6 bases). V lost 0 bases to trimming and J lost 6 bases, with 17 bases between them. Per the germline V gene, CDR1 is WSHSY and CDR2 is SAAADI. The CDR3 has 16 residues. In nucleotides, the CDR3 is TGCGCCAGCAGTGAGTCGTTAGTAGGGGGAACGAATGGCTACACCTTC. This translates into CASSESLVGGTNGYTF.

This chain connects TRBV7-2 to TRBJ1-4; D possibly corresponds to TRBD1 (5 bases). CDR1 and CDR2 (germline): SGHTA, FQGNSA. V was trimmed by 1 base and J by 6 bases, leaving 9 bases between them. The CDR3 is 14 amino acids. CDR3 residues: CASSLERGDEKLFF. The CDR3 DNA reads TGTGCCAGCAGCTTAGAGCGGGGGGATGAAAAACTGTTTTTT.

V and J are TRBV11-2 and TRBJ1-2, with D maybe TRBD1 (5 bases). The CDR3 sequence is 16 residues long. Trimming took 5 bases from V and 3 from J, leaving 19 bases between them. The germline gives CDR1 SGHAT, CDR2 FQNNGV. CDR3 coding DNA: TGTGCCAGCAGCCGGAGCGGGGCGGAGGAAGACTATGGCTACACCTTC. Translation: CASSRSGAEEDYGYTF.

CDR3 residues: CSVLPDRENTEAFF. In nucleotides, the CDR3 is TGCAGCGTTTTACCGGACAGAGAAAACACTGAAGCTTTCTTT. V usage is TRBV29-1 and J usage is TRBJ1-1; D is perhaps TRBD1 (6 bases). The germline CDR1 and CDR2 sequences are SQVTM and ANQGSEA. The V end was cut by 5 bases, the J end by 2 bases, with 15 bases between. The CDR3 extends over 14 amino acids.